This T cell receptor beta chain was recovered during a study of blood T cell repertoires in COVID-19. Clones were sequenced by immunoSEQ multiplex PCR, and TCRdb holds only the in-frame ones, with some missing. The sample lists 300,000 to 400,000 clones; approximately 85% were seen once. This TCR was sampled from a human donor in a cohort sampled during active COVID-19. Sequenced material: peripheral blood.

The CDR3 protein is CAIRDRYNEQFF. DNA for the CDR3: TGTGCCATCCGGGACAGGTACAATGAGCAGTTCTTC. The chain is built from TRBV6-5 and TRBJ2-1; 8 nucleotides agree with TRBD1. From germline, CDR1 is MNHEY and CDR2 SVGAGI. The length of the CDR3 is 12 residues. Unmatched junction bases numbered 3, after V lost 10 bases and J lost 4 bases.